These T cell receptor beta chains were read from a single sample in a study of blood T cell repertoires in COVID-19. The assay was immunoSEQ multiplex PCR, and TCRdb's table has in-frame clones only and misses some. This sample has 150,000 or so clones, with around four fifths found just once. The specimen sequenced was peripheral blood. The receptors derive from a woman aged 55-69 years with acute or convalescent COVID-19. Both conserved end residues are part of each CDR3. Each record gives: V gene, clone size, D gene, J gene, CDR3 protein, CDR3 DNA. A D gene is named only where the DNA matches it firmly. Size values are once, few and many counts, or a class for expanded clones, and some rows have none.

>TRBV19|once|-|TRBJ1-1
CASSLPGVQGTEAFF
TGTGCCAGTAGTCTTCCAGGGGTCCAGGGCACTGAAGCTTTCTTT
>TRBV4-3|-|-|TRBJ1-2
CASSQVSGALGTGYTF
TGCGCCAGCAGCCAAGTGTCAGGGGCACTAGGGACGGGGTACACCTTC
>TRBV2|-|-|TRBJ1-5
CASRVRDNSNQPQHF
TGTGCCAGCAGGGTCCGGGACAATTCCAATCAGCCCCAGCATTTT
>TRBV5-6|-|TRBD1|TRBJ1-2
CASSRRGQGGWGYTF
TGTGCCAGCAGCCGCCGGGGTCAGGGGGGATGGGGCTACACCTTC
>TRBV5-1|few|-|TRBJ1-3
CASSLEQGAGNTIYF
TGCGCCAGCAGCTTGGAACAGGGAGCTGGAAACACCATATATTTT
>TRBV28|-|-|TRBJ1-5
CASSLEGVGNQPQHF
TGTGCCAGCAGTCTCGAGGGGGTGGGCAATCAGCCCCAGCATTTT
>TRBV7-3|-|-|TRBJ2-1
CASSSKGFNEQFF
TGTGCCAGCAGCTCCAAGGGGTTCAATGAGCAGTTCTTC
>TRBV2|once|TRBD1|TRBJ2-1
CASRSGGRGQYNEQFF
TGTGCCAGCAGATCCGGAGGCAGGGGGCAGTACAATGAGCAGTTCTTC
>TRBV28|-|TRBD1|TRBJ2-3
CASPDRSTDTQYF
TGTGCCAGCCCGGACAGGAGCACAGATACGCAGTATTTT
>TRBV28|few|TRBD1|TRBJ1-2
CASRDRQGYYGYTF
TGTGCCAGCAGGGATCGACAGGGCTACTATGGCTACACCTTC
>TRBV4-1|-|-|TRBJ2-2
CASSQEGTGTLANTGELFF
TGCGCCAGCAGCCAAGAGGGGACCGGGACACTCGCGAACACCGGGGAGCTGTTTTTT
>TRBV30|-|-|TRBJ1-5
CAWDTGVGNQPQHF
TGTGCCTGGGATACGGGGGTGGGCAATCAGCCCCAGCATTTT
>TRBV5-1|-|-|TRBJ1-3
CASSLAEGRRHSGNTIYF
TGCGCCAGCAGCTTGGCCGAAGGGAGGCGTCACTCTGGAAACACCATATATTTT
>TRBV5-6|-|-|TRBJ2-7
CASSLAGNRAHSYEQYF
TGTGCCAGCAGCTTGGCCGGGAACAGGGCTCATTCCTACGAGCAGTACTTC
>TRBV7-2|-|TRBD1|TRBJ2-3
CASSTTDRDKTDTQYF
TGTGCCAGCAGCACAACCGACAGGGACAAAACAGATACGCAGTATTTT
>TRBV4-3|-|-|TRBJ2-3
CASSQDFETDTQYF
TGCGCCAGCAGCCAAGATTTTGAGACAGATACGCAGTATTTT
>TRBV5-1|-|-|TRBJ2-7
CASSFLAGGLYEQYF
TGCGCCAGCAGCTTCTTGGCAGGGGGGCTGTACGAGCAGTACTTC
>TRBV7-6|once|-|TRBJ2-2
CASSPGLANTGELFF
TGTGCCAGCAGCCCCGGACTGGCCAACACCGGGGAGCTGTTTTTT